This T cell receptor beta chain was recovered during a study of fetal regulatory T cell absence and autoimmunity. Study results and caveats: Antigen-driven pancreatic autoimmunity before birth in IPEX was inferred from oligoclonal enrichment. TRB gene family usage was broadly similar in cord blood and pancreas.

The assay was run at survey level. TCRdb's copy holds only in-frame clones and misses some; the assay was immunoSEQ multiplex PCR. The data show about 95,000 clones, roughly 70% seen once. Details on this clone: Antigen: not known.

Input material: pancreas tissue. The source of this sequence is a male donor with IPEX syndrome.

The CDR3 loop is CASSSPSYNEQFF. Here the CDR3 DNA reads TGTGCCAGCAGCTCCCCCTCCTACAATGAGCAGTTCTTC. The rearrangement joins TRBV7-9 to TRBJ2-1; D gene ambiguous. Trimming shortened V by 4 bases and J by 0 bases, and 4 bases separated the two germline ends. This CDR3 comprises 13 residues. From germline, CDR1 is SEHNR and CDR2 FQNEAQ (reference sequence).